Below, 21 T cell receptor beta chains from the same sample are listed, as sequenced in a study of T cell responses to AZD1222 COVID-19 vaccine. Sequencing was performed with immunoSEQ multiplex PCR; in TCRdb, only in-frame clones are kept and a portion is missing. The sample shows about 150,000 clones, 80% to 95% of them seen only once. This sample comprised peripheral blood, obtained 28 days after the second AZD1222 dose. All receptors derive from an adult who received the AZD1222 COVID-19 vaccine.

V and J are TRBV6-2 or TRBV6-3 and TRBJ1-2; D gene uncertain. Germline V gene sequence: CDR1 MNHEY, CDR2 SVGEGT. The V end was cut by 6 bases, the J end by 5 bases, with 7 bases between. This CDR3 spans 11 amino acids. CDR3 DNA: TGTGCCAGCAGCCCTAGGTATGGCTACACCTTC. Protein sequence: CASSPRYGYTF.

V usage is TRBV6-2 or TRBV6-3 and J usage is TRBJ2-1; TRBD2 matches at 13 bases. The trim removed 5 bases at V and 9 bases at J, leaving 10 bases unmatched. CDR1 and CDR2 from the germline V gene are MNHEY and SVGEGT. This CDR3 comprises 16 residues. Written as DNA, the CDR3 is TGTGCCAGCAGTCTTACTAGCGGGAGGGCCGCGGTTGAGCAGTTCTTC. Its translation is CASSLTSGRAAVEQFF.

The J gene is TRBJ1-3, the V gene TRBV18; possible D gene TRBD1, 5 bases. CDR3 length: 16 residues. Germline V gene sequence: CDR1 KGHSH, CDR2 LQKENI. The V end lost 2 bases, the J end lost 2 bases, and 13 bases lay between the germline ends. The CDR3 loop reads CASSPGYRDAGNTIYF. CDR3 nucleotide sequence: TGTGCCAGCTCACCAGGATACCGGGACGCTGGAAACACCATATATTTT. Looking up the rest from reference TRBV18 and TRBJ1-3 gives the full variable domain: NAGVMQNPRHLVRRRGQEARLRCSPMKGHSHVYWYRQLPEEGLKFMVYLQKENIIDESGMPKERFSAEFPKEGPSILRIQQVVRGDSAAYFCASSPGYRDAGNTIYFGEGSWLTVV.

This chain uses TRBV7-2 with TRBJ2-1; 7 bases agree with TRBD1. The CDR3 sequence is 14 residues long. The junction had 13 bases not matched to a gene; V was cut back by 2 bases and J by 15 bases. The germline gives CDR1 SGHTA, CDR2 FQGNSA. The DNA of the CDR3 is TGTGCCAGCAGCTTATCGGACAGGTCGAAGCTTTGGTTCTTC. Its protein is CASSLSDRSKLWFF.

The CDR3 sequence is CASSLAPEGYTF. The CDR3 DNA follows: TGCGCCAGCAGCTTGGCCCCCGAGGGCTACACCTTC. The V and J genes are TRBV5-1 and TRBJ1-2; D call uncertain. With 0 bases removed from V and 8 bases from J, the gap between germline ends came to 8 bases. CDR3 length: 12 residues. In germline, CDR1 is SGHRS, CDR2 YFSETQ.

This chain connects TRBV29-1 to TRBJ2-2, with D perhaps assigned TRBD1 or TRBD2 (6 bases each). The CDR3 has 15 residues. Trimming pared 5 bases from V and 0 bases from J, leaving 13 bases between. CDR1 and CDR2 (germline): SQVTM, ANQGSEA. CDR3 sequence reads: CSVRGLYANTGELFF. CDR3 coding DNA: TGCAGCGTTCGGGGGCTCTACGCGAACACCGGGGAGCTGTTTTTT.

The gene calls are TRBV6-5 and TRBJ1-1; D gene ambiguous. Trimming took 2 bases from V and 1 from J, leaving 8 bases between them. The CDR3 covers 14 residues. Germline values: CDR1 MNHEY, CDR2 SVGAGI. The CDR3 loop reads CASSYNRENTEAFF. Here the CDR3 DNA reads TGTGCCAGCAGTTACAACCGGGAGAACACTGAAGCTTTCTTT.

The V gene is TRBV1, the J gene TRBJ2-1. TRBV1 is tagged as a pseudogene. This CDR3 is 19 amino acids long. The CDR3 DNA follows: TGCACCAGCAGCCAAGAGTTTTTAAGTGGCGACGGACCCAACAATGAGCAGTTCTTC. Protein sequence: CTSSQEFLSGDGPNNEQFF.

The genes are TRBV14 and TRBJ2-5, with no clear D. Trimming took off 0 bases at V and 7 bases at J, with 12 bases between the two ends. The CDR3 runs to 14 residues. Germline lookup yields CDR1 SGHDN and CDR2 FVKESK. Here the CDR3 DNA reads TGTGCCAGCAGCCAAGACTGGGGTTCGGGGACCCAGTACTTC. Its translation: CASSQDWGSGTQYF.

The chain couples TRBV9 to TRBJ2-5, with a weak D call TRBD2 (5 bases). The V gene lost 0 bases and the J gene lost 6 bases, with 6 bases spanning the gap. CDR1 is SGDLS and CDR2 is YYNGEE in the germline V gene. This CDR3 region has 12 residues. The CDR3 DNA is TGTGCCAGCAGCGTAGGGGAGAAGACCCAGTACTTC. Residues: CASSVGEKTQYF.

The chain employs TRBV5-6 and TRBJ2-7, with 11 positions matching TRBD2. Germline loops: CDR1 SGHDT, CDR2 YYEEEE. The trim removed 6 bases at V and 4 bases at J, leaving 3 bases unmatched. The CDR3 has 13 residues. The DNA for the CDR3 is TGTGCCAGCACCGGGACTAGCGGATACGAGCAGTACTTC. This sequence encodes CASTGTSGYEQYF.

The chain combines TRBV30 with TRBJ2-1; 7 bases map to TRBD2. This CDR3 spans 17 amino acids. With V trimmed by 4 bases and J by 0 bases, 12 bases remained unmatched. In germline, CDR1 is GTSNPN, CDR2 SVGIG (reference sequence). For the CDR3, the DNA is TGTGCCTGGAATGCAGCGCGGGAGTTTATCTCCTACAATGAGCAGTTCTTC. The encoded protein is CAWNAAREFISYNEQFF. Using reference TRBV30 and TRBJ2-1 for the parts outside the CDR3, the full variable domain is SQTIHQWPATLVQPVGSPLSLECTVEGTSNPNLYWYRQAAGRGLQLLFYSVGIGQISSEVPQNLSASRPQDRQFILSSKKLLLSDSGFYLCAWNAAREFISYNEQFFGPGTRLTVL.

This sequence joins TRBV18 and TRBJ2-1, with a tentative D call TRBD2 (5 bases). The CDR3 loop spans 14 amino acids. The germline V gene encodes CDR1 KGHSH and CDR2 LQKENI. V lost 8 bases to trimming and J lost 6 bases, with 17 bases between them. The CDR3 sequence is CASDWTPGGNEQFF. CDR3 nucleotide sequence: TGTGCCAGCGACTGGACTCCCGGCGGCAATGAGCAGTTCTTC. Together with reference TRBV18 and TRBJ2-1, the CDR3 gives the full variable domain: NAGVMQNPRHLVRRRGQEARLRCSPMKGHSHVYWYRQLPEEGLKFMVYLQKENIIDESGMPKERFSAEFPKEGPSILRIQQVVRGDSAAYFCASDWTPGGNEQFFGPGTRLTVL.

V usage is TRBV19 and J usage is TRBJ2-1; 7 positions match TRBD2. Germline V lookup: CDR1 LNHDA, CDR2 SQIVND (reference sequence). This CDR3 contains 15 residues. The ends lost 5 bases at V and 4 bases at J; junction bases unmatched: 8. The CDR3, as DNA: TGTGCCAGTAGTCCCGCGGGAGTCTCGTACAATGAGCAGTTCTTC. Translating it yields CASSPAGVSYNEQFF.

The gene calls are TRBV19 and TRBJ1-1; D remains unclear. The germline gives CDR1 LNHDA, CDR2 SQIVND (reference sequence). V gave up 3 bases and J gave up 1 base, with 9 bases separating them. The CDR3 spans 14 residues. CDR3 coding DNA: TGTGCCAGTAGTATCCCGGGCCCGAACACTGAAGCTTTCTTT. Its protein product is CASSIPGPNTEAFF.

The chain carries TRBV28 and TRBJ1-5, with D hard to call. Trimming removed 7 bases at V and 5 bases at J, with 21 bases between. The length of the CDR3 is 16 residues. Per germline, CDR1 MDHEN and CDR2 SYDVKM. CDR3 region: CASNAARGRKHQPQHF. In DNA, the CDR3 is TGTGCCAGCAACGCTGCCCGCGGGCGAAAGCATCAGCCCCAGCATTTT.

The CDR3 DNA is TGTGCCAGCAGCCAGACATCGGGAAACACCATATATTTT. Protein: CASSQTSGNTIYF. The chain recombines TRBV7-2 with TRBJ1-3, with D unresolved. The CDR3 spans 13 residues. Trimming pared 5 bases from V and 4 bases from J, leaving 9 bases between. The germline V gene has CDR1 SGHTA and CDR2 FQGNSA.

The CDR3 nucleotides read TGTGCCAGCAGCATGTCAGGGGGGTCAGGTGAAGCTTTCTTT. This translates into CASSMSGGSGEAFF. V and J are TRBV11-3 and TRBJ1-1; 7 bases fit TRBD1. Trimming removed 5 bases from V and 7 bases from J; junction bases left unmatched: 10. CDR1 and CDR2 (germline): SGHNT, YENEEA. This CDR3 has 14 residues.

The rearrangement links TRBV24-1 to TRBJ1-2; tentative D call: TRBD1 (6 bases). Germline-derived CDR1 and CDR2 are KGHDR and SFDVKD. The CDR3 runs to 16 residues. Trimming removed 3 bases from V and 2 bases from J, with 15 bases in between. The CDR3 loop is CATSDVEGGYNYGYTF. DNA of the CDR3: TGTGCCACCAGTGATGTCGAGGGGGGTTACAACTATGGCTACACCTTC.

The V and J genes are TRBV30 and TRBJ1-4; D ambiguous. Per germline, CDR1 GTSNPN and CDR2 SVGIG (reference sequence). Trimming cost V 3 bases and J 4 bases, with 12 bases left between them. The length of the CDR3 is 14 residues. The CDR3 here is CAWSAIGVNEKLFF. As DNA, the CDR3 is TGTGCCTGGAGCGCCATTGGGGTTAATGAAAAACTGTTTTTT.

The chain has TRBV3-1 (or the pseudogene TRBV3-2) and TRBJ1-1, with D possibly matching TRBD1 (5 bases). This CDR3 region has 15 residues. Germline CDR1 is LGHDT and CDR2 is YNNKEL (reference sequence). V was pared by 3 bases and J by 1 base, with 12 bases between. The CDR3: CASSQSGHSNTEAFF. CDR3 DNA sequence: TGTGCCAGCAGCCAGTCAGGACACTCGAACACTGAAGCTTTCTTT.